A single sample gave rise to the 18 T cell receptor beta chains below, sequenced in a study of blood T cells in healthy people across ages. PCR was performed a second time for about 6 to 12 cycles using a sample-barcoded 5' primer and a J-beta primer mix. TCRdb recomputed calls from the 5' RACE reads with MiXCR, one row per CDR3 protein. The sample lists around 670,000 distinct CDR3 sequences; around 31% were seen once. What was sequenced was blood. All receptors derive from a woman of 80 years or more in good health.

This clonotype has at least ten counts. The rearrangement joins TRBV5-1 to TRBJ2-3; D gene unclear. V lost 0 bases and J lost 3, with 8 bases in between. Germline loops: CDR1 SGHRS, CDR2 YFSETQ. This CDR3 is 14 amino acids long. The CDR3 nucleotides are TGCGCCAGCAGCTTGGCCCTCGGGACAGATACGCAGTATTTT. Amino acids: CASSLALGTDTQYF.

In its sample, this clonotype was seen a few times. A much bigger clone sits one base away, suggesting this may be a read error. The chain uses TRBV20-1 and TRBJ2-5; D remains unclear. The CDR3 is 15 amino acids. Germline V gene sequence: CDR1 DFQATT, CDR2 SNEGSKA (reference sequence). Trimming took off 6 bases at V and 2 bases at J, with 19 bases between the two ends. CDR3 region: CSASPRLGKQETQYF. DNA of the CDR3: TGCAGTGCCTCCCCTCGACTGGGGAAACAAGAGACCCAGTACTTC.

Turning to this clonotype: This may come from a read error, since a much larger clone is one base off. This chain links TRBV7-3 with TRBJ2-6; TRBD1 is a possible D gene (5 bases). The germline CDR1 and CDR2 sequences are SGHTA and FQGTGA. The CDR3 length is 16 residues. CDR3 sequence reads: CASSSGHLSGANVRTF. In DNA form, the CDR3 reads TGTGCCAGCAGCTCAGGACACCTCTCTGGGGCCAACGTCCGGACTTTC.

This clonotype has only a few counts. A much larger clone lies one base from this, so it may be a read error. The rearrangement uses TRBV3-1 and TRBJ2-7; 10 bases are a match to TRBD2. V lost 3 bases, J lost 7 bases, and 12 bases stayed unmatched. The germline CDR1 and CDR2 sequences are LGHDT and YNNKEL (reference sequence). CDR3 length equals 16 residues. CDR3 in DNA: TGTGCCAGCAGCCAGGGAGCGGGGGGGACCTACAATGAGCAGTACTTC. Translation gives CASSQGAGGTYNEQYF.

With regard to this clonotype: One junction end does not reproduce the germline sequence, and a read error may be involved. The gene calls are TRBV7-3 and TRBJ2-1, with D maybe TRBD1 (6 bases). CDR3 size: 14 residues. Germline loops: CDR1 SGHTA, CDR2 FQGTGA. The CDR3 region has the DNA TGTGCCGGCAGCTTGGCTGGGGGCCGCCTTGAGCAGTTCTTC. Translated: CAGSLAGGRLEQFF.

This clonotype has only a few counts. This could be a read error, since a much larger clone is one nucleotide away. The chain uses TRBV20-1 and TRBJ1-1, with 9 bases matching TRBD1. Germline loops: CDR1 DFQATT, CDR2 SNEGSKA (reference sequence). J gave up 1 base and V 2 bases, and 5 bases lay outside the gene matches. The CDR3 extends over 15 amino acids. The CDR3, as DNA: TGCAGTGCTAGAAAGTGGGGACAGGGGAACACTGAAGCTTTCTTT. Translated, it gives CSARKWGQGNTEAFF.

At least ten counts were recorded for this clonotype. DNA for the CDR3: TGTGCCAGCAGCTTAGCGGGCAGCCCCCAAGAGACCCAGTACTTC. It codes for CASSLAGSPQETQYF. The genes are TRBV7-2 and TRBJ2-5, with D unclear. This CDR3 spans 15 amino acids. Trimming shortened V by 0 bases and J by 1 base, and 9 bases separated the two germline ends. The germline V gene encodes CDR1 SGHTA and CDR2 FQGNSA.

This chain connects TRBV6-1 to TRBJ1-3, with D maybe TRBD1 (6 bases). The germline gives CDR1 MNHNS, CDR2 SASEGT. The CDR3 contains 17 residues. V was cut by 0 bases and J by 1 base, with 13 bases left in between. This CDR3 is CASSEAGRGASGNTIYF. The CDR3 coding sequence is TGTGCCAGCAGTGAAGCTGGCAGGGGCGCGTCTGGAAACACCATATATTTT.

Remarks on this clonotype: A much larger clonotype is one base distant, so this may be a read error. This chain connects TRBV7-2 to TRBJ1-5; weak D call: TRBD1 (5 bases). Germline CDR1 is SGHTA and CDR2 is FQGNSA. The CDR3 runs 15 residues. The CDR3 here is CASGLEQGSPQPQHF. For the CDR3, the DNA is TGTGCCAGCGGCTTAGAGCAGGGCTCGCCCCAGCCCCAGCATTTT.

Turning to this clonotype: A read error may be the cause here, since a much bigger clone is one base away. The rearrangement joins TRBV11-2 to TRBJ1-2; 7 bases line up with TRBD1. Per germline, CDR1 SGHAT and CDR2 FQNNGV. The CDR3 runs 15 residues. This chain's CDR3 is CASSSSDQGGYDYTF. For the CDR3, the DNA is TGTGCCAGCAGCTCGTCCGACCAGGGGGGCTATGACTACACCTTC.

This clonotype was observed at least ten times. This chain connects TRBV7-2 to TRBJ1-1; D not certain. Per germline, CDR1 SGHTA and CDR2 FQGNSA. CDR3 length equals 14 residues. With 0 bases removed from V and 5 bases from J, the gap between germline ends came to 10 bases. CDR3 coding DNA: TGTGCCAGCAGCTTAGCGCTAGTTAGGACTGAAGCTTTCTTT. This translates into CASSLALVRTEAFF.

Notes on this clonotype: This sequence may be a read error, since a much larger clone differs from it by one base. J is TRBJ2-1 and V is TRBV6-1; 7 nucleotides match TRBD2. Trimming at V came to 1 base and at J to 15 bases, leaving 9 bases not matched to a gene. CDR1 MNHNS and CDR2 SASEGT come from the germline V gene. The CDR3 length is 13 residues. DNA of the CDR3: TGTGCCAGCAGTGAAGGGAGACGGACTAGGTGGTTCTTC. Protein sequence: CASSEGRRTRWFF.

Many counts were recorded for this clonotype. V gene TRBV7-8 combines with J gene TRBJ2-7; perhaps TRBD2 as D (5 bases). Deletions cut 2 bases from V and 0 bases from J, with 11 bases between. Germline CDR1 is SGHVS and CDR2 is FQNEAQ. The CDR3 runs 15 residues. CDR3 DNA: TGTGCCAGCAGCTTAAGGGAGACGGGCTCCTACGAGCAGTACTTC. Amino acid sequence: CASSLRETGSYEQYF.

Concerning this clonotype itself: Compared with germline, one end of the junction differs, possibly owing to a read error. The gene calls are TRBV7-9 and TRBJ1-2; possibly TRBD1 for D (6 bases). The germline V gene encodes CDR1 SEHNR and CDR2 FQNEAQ (reference sequence). The CDR3 loop spans 12 amino acids. This chain's CDR3 is CAGSPGAYGYTF. In nucleotides, the CDR3 is TGTGCCGGCAGCCCGGGGGCCTATGGCTACACCTTC.

This clonotype was seen at least ten times. The chain employs TRBV6-1 and TRBJ1-2; 7 bases align to TRBD1. CDR1 MNHNS and CDR2 SASEGT come from the germline V gene. This CDR3 is built from 14 residues. J lost 3 bases, V lost 6 bases, and 7 bases had no gene match. Here the CDR3 DNA reads TGTGCCAGCAGCCCCACCGACAGGGACTATGGCTACACCTTC. Translated: CASSPTDRDYGYTF.

This clonotype was counted only a few times. This chain connects TRBV12-5 to TRBJ1-2; 9 nucleotides line up with TRBD1. Losses at the gene ends were 0 bases for V and 7 bases for J; bases not matched to a gene: 18. The CDR3 has 19 amino acids. The germline V gene encodes CDR1 LGHNT and CDR2 FRNRAP. The CDR3 coding sequence is TGTGCTAGTGGTTTGGTACAGGGCCTCCAACAGGGGGCGAAGGGTGGCTACACCTTC. This translates into CASGLVQGLQQGAKGGYTF.

This clonotype was recorded many times. The chain recombines TRBV5-1 with TRBJ2-6; TRBD1 agrees at 11 bases. J was trimmed by 0 bases and V by 4 bases; bases with no gene match: 6. CDR3 size: 18 residues. Germline CDR1 reads SGHRS; CDR2 reads YFSETQ. CDR3 in amino acids: CASSLTGQGDSGANVLTF. DNA for the CDR3: TGCGCCAGCAGCCTAACGGGACAGGGGGACTCTGGGGCCAACGTCCTGACTTTC. Drawing the rest from reference TRBV5-1 and TRBJ2-6, the complete variable domain is KAGVTQTPRYLIKTRGQQVTLSCSPISGHRSVSWYQQTPGQGLQFLFEYFSETQRNKGNFPGRFSGRQFSNSRSEMNVSTLELGDSALYLCASSLTGQGDSGANVLTFGAGSRLTVL.

Remarks on this clonotype: A read error may be the cause here, since a much bigger clone is one base away. This chain joins TRBV5-1 and TRBJ2-7; 9 bases match TRBD1. Germline V lookup: CDR1 SGHRS, CDR2 YFSETQ. CDR3 length: 13 amino acids. V was pared by 7 bases and J by 5 bases, with 7 bases of the junction left unmatched. CDR3 loop: CASSPDRGNEQYF. The CDR3 bases are TGCGCCAGCTCCCCGGACAGGGGCAACGAGCAGTACTTC.